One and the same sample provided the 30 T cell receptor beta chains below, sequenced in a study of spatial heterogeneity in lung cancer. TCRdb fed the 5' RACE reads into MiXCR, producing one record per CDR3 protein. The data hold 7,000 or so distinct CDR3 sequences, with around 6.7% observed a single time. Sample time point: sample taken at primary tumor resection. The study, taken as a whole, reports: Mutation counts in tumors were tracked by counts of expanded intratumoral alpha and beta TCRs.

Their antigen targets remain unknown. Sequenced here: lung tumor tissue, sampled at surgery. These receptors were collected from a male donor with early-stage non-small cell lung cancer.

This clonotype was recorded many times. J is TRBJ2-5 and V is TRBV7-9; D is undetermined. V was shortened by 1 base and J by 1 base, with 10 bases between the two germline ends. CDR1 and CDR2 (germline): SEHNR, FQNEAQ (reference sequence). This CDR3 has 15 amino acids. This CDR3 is CASSLERSIQETQYF. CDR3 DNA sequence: TGTGCCAGCAGCTTAGAACGCAGTATCCAAGAGACCCAGTACTTC.

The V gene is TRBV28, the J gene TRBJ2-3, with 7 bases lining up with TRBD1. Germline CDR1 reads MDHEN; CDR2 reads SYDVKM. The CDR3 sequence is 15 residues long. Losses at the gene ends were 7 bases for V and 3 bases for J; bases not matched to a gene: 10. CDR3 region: CASTPRQGITDTQYF. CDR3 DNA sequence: TGTGCCAGCACTCCGAGACAGGGTATAACAGATACGCAGTATTTT.

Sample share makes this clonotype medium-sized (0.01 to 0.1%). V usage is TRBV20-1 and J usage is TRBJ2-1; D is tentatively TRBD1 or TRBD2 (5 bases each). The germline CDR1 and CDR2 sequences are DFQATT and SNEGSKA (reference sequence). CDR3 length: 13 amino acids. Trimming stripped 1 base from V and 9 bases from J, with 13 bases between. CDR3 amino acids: CSARARGTGEQFF. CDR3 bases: TGCAGTGCTAGAGCTCGGGGCACGGGTGAGCAGTTCTTC.

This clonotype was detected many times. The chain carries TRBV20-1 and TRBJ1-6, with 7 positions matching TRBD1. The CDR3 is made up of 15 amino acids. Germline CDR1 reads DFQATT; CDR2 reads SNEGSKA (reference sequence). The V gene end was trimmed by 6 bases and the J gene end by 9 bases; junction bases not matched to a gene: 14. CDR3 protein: CSAARQGVESSPLHF. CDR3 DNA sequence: TGCAGTGCGGCCCGACAGGGTGTTGAGAGTTCACCCCTCCACTTT.

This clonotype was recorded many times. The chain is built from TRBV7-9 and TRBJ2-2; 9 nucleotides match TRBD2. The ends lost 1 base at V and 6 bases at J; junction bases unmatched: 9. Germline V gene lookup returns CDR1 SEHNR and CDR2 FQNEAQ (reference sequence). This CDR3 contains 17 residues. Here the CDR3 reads CASSLDPGSGSAGELFF. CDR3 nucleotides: TGTGCCAGCAGCTTAGATCCTGGTAGCGGGAGTGCCGGGGAGCTGTTTTTT.

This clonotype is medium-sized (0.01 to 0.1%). The CDR3 DNA is TGCGCCAGCAGCCTCCCCACAGGCCGGGTCTTCGATGGCTACACCTTC. It codes for CASSLPTGRVFDGYTF. V is TRBV5-1 and J is TRBJ1-2, with D perhaps TRBD1 (5 bases). V lost 4 bases to trimming and J lost 6 bases, with 22 bases between them. Germline V lookup: CDR1 SGHRS, CDR2 YFSETQ. There are 16 residues in the CDR3.

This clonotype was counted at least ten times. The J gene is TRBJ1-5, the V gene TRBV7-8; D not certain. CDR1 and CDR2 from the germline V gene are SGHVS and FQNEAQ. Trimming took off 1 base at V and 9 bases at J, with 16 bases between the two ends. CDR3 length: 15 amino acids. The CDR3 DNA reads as TGTGCCAGCAGCTTAGGGACCATGGAGGCGCGGCCCCAGCATTTT. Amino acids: CASSLGTMEARPQHF.

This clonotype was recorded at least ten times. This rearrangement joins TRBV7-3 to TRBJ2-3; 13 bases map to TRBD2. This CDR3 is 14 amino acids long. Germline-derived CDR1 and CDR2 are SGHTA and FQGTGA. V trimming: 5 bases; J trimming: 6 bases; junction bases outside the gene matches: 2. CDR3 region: CASSPGLAGDTQYF. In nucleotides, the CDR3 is TGTGCCAGCAGCCCGGGACTAGCGGGGGATACGCAGTATTTT.

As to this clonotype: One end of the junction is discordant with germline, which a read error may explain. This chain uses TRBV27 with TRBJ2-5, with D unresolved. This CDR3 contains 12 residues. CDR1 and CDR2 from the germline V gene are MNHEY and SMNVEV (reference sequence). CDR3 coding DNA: TGTACCAGCAGTCCGGACCCAGGGACCCAGTACTTC. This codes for CTSSPDPGTQYF.

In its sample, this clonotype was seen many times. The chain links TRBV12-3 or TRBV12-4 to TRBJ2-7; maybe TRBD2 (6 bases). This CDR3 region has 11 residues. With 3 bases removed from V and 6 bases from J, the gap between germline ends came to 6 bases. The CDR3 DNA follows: TGTGCCAGCAGTTTGGGGGGCGAGCAGTACTTC. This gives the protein CASSLGGEQYF.

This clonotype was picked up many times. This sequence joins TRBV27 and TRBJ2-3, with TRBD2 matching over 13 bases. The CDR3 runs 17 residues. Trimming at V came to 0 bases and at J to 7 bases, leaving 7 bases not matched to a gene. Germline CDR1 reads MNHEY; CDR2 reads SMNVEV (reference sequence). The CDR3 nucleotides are TGTGCCAGCAGTTTATCGACACTAGCGGGAGGGGGCAATACGCAGTATTTT. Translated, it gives CASSLSTLAGGGNTQYF.

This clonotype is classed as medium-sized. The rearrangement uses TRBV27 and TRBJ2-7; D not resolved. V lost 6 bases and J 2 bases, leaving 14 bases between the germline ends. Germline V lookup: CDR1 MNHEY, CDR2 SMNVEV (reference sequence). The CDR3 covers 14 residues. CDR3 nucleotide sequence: TGTGCCAGCAGGCGAGCGTCATGGCCCTACGAGCAGTACTTC. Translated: CASRRASWPYEQYF.

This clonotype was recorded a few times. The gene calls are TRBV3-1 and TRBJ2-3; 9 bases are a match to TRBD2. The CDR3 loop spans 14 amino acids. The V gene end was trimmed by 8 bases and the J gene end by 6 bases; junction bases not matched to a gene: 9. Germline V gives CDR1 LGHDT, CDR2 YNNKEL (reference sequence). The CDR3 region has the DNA TGTGCCAGCCGCGGGGCTAGCGGGACGGATACGCAGTATTTT. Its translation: CASRGASGTDTQYF.

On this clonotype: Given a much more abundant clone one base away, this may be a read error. Here the CDR3 DNA reads TGTGCCAGCAGCTCGGGGGTTGCTAGGGCCAACGTCCTGACTTTC. It specifies CASSSGVARANVLTF. This rearrangement joins TRBV7-8 to TRBJ2-6; perhaps TRBD2 as D (6 bases). The V end was cut by 4 bases, the J end by 5 bases, with 12 bases between. The germline V gene has CDR1 SGHVS and CDR2 FQNEAQ. This CDR3 comprises 15 residues.

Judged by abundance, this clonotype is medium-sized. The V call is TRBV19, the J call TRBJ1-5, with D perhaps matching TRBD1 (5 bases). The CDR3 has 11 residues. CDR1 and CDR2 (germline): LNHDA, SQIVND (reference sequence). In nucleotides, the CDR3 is TGTGCGGGGGGGTTCAATCAGCCCCAGCATTTT. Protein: CAGGFNQPQHF.

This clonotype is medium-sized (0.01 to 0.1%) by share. The CDR3 DNA sequence: TGCGCCAGCAGCCTCCAGACTGTAGGGGCCTACGAGCAGTACTTC. Translation gives CASSLQTVGAYEQYF. The rearrangement uses TRBV4-1 and TRBJ2-7, with D possibly TRBD1 on 5 matching bases. The CDR3 consists of 15 residues. Trimming left V 4 bases short and J 2 bases short, with 15 bases between. The germline gives CDR1 MGHRA, CDR2 YSYEKL.

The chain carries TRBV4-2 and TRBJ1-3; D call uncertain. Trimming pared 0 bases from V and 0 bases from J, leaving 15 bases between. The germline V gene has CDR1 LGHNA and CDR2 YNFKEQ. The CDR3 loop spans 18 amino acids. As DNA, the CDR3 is TGTGCCAGCAGCCAAGACTTGGACCGGTCCGCCTCTGGAAACACCATATATTTT. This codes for CASSQDLDRSASGNTIYF.

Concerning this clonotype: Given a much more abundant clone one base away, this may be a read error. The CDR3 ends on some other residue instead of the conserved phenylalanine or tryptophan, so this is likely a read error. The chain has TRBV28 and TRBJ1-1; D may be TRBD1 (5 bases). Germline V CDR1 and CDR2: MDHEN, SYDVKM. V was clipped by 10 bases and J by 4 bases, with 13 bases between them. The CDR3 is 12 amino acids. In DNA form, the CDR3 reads TGTGCCACCCAAGAGGGGACCACTGAAGCTTTCATT. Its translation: CATQEGTTEAFI.

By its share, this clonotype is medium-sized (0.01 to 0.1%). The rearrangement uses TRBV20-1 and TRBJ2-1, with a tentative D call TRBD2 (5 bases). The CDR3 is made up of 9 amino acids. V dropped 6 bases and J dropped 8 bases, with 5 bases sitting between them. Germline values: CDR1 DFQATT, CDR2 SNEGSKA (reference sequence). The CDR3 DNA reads TGCAGTGCCGGGGATGAGCAGTTCTTC. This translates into CSAGDEQFF.

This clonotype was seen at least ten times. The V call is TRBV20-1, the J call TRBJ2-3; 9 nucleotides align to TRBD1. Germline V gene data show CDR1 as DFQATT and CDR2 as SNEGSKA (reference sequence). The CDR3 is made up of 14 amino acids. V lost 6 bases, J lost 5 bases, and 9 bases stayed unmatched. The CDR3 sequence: CSAFTGGKRDTQYF. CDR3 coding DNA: TGCAGTGCGTTCACAGGGGGCAAGAGAGATACGCAGTATTTT.

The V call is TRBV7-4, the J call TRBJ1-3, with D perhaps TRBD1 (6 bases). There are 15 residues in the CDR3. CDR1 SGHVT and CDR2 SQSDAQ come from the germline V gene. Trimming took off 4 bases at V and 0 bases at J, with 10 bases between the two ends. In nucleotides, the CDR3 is TGTGCCAGCAGCTCATGGGACATCTCTGGAAACACCATATATTTT. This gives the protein CASSSWDISGNTIYF.

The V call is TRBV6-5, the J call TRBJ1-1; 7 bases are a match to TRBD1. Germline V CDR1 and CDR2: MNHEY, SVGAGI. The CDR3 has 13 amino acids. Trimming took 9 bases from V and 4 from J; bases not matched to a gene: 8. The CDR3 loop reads CASYQGVGTEAFF. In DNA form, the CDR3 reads TGTGCCAGTTATCAGGGGGTTGGCACTGAAGCTTTCTTT.

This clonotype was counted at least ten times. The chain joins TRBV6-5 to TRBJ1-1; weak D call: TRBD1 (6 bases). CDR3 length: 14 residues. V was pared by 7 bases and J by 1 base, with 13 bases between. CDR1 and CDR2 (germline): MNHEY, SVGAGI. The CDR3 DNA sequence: TGTGCCAGCACCTCTCCGGGGGCGAACACTGAAGCTTTCTTT. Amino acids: CASTSPGANTEAFF.

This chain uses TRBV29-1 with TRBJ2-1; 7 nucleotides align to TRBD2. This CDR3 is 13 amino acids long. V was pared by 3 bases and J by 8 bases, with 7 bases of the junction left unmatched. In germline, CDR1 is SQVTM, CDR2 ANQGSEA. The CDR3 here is CSVDARGDDEQFF. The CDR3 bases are TGCAGCGTTGACGCCCGGGGGGACGATGAGCAGTTCTTC.

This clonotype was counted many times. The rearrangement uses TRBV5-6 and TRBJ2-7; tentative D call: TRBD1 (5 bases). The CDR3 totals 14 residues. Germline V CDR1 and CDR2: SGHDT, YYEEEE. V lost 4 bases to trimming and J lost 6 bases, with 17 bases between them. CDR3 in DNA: TGTGCCAGCAGCGCGAACCGATGGGGCGCCGAGCAGTACTTC. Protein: CASSANRWGAEQYF.

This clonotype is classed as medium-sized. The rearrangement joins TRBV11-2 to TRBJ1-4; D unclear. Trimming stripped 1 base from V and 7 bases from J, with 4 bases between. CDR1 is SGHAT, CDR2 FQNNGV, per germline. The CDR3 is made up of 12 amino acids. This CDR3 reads CASSLVGEKLFF. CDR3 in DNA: TGTGCCAGCAGCTTAGTAGGTGAAAAACTGTTTTTT.

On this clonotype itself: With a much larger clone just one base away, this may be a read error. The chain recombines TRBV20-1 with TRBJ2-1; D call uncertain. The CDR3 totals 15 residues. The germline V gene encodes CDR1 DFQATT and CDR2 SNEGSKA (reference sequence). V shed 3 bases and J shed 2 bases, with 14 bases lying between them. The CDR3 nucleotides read TGCAGTGCTAGTGATTCGAGGTCCCCCTACAATGAGCAGTTCTTC. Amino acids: CSASDSRSPYNEQFF.

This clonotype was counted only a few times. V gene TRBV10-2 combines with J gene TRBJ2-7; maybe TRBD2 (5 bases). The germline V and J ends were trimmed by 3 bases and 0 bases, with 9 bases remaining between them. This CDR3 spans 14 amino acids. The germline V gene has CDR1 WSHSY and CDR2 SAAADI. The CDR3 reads CASSDPGGSYEQYF. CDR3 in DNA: TGCGCCAGCAGTGATCCCGGAGGCTCCTACGAGCAGTACTTC.

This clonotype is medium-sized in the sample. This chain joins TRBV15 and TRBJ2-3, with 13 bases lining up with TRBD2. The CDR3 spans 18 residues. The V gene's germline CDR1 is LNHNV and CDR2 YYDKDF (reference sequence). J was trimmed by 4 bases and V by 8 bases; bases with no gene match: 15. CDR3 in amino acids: CATALPVGLAGESDTQYF. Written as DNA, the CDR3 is TGTGCCACCGCGTTACCTGTCGGACTAGCGGGGGAGTCAGATACGCAGTATTTT.

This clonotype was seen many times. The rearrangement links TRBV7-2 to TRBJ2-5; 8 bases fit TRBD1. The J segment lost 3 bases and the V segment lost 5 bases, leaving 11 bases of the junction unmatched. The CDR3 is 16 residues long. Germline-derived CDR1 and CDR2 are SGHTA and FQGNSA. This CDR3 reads CASSMNAGQAKETQYF. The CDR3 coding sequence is TGTGCCAGCAGCATGAACGCGGGACAGGCTAAAGAGACCCAGTACTTC.